A single sample gave rise to the 14 T cell receptor beta chains below, sequenced in a study of T cells in women clearing cervical HPV infection. Data came from immunoSEQ multiplex PCR; TCRdb stores just in-frame clones and leaves some out. Recorded for this sample: about 37,000 clones. The sample taken for sequencing was blood buffy coat. The receptors were gathered from a woman aged 18-69 years with a cervical HPV16 infection that either progressed to CIN3+ or cleared (not recorded which).

Incomplete CDR3 DNA: TGCAGTGCTGTGAGTGGTACTAGCGGGGTCGTAGGGGAGACC. It encodes CSAVSGTSGVVGET. The full CDR3 sequence reads CSAVSGTSGVVGETQYF. The rearrangement links TRBV20-1 to TRBJ2-5; TRBD2 matches at 10 bases. Sequencing ends 3 residues short of the CDR3 end; the germline J gene provides the rest. Trimming at V came to 5 bases and at J to 5 bases, leaving 17 bases not matched to a gene. Germline V CDR1 and CDR2: DFQATT, SNEGSKA (reference sequence). The CDR3 consists of 17 residues.

Regarding this clone: The read ends 3 residues shy of where the CDR3 ends; the end is completed using the germline J gene. The chain is built from TRBV2 and TRBJ1-3, with TRBD1 as a possible D gene (6 bases). Trimming removed 2 bases from V and 4 bases from J, with 15 bases in between. The CDR3 covers 16 residues. CDR1 and CDR2 from the germline V gene are SNHLY and FYNNEI. CDR3 bases read: TGTGCCAGCAGTGAATGGGGGGGGGCATCGGGAAACACC. The encoded protein is CASSEWGGASGNT. The CDR3, in full, reads CASSEWGGASGNTIYF.

A word on this clone: The read finishes 3 residues shy of the CDR3 end, and the germline J gene is used to complete it. V is TRBV19 and J is TRBJ1-2, with 7 bases matching TRBD1. Germline values: CDR1 LNHDA, CDR2 SQIVND (reference sequence). This CDR3 is 16 amino acids long. CDR3 loop: CASSIGRGSSYNDYTF. The CDR3 DNA, read in part, is TGTGCCAGTAGTATTGGCAGGGGGAGCTCCTACAATGAC.

The CDR3 sequence: CASSQGGQGAGQPQHF. CDR3 bases read: TGCGCCAGCAGCCAGGGAGGACAGGGGGCTGGTCAGCCC. The chain carries TRBV4-1 and TRBJ1-5; 11 bases align to TRBD1. The CDR3 is cut off 3 residues early in the read; its end comes from the germline J gene. V shed 3 bases, J shed 6 bases, and the junction held 7 bases outside the gene matches. The germline gives CDR1 MGHRA, CDR2 YSYEKL. The CDR3 totals 16 residues.

Comments on this clone: Other DNA sequences within the sample encode an identical CDR3. The CDR3 reads CASSLDSSGNTIYF. Incomplete CDR3 DNA: TGCGCCAGCAGCTTGGACAGCTCTGGAAACACC. The V gene is TRBV5-1, the J gene TRBJ1-3; D is uncertain. Coverage ceases 3 residues before the CDR3 finishes, and the germline J gene fills in the end. The CDR3 is 14 amino acids. CDR1 SGHRS and CDR2 YFSETQ come from the germline V gene. Between the trimmed V and J ends, which lost 0 bases and 0 bases, there was a span of 4 bases.

For this clone: Sequencing ends 3 residues short of the CDR3 end; the germline J gene provides the rest. This chain joins TRBV20-1 and TRBJ2-3, with TRBD2 identical over 7 bases. The CDR3 totals 14 residues. Trimming at V came to 5 bases and at J to 1 base, leaving 6 bases not matched to a gene. The germline V gene encodes CDR1 DFQATT and CDR2 SNEGSKA (reference sequence). The CDR3 loop is CSADERGRTDTQYF. The part of the CDR3 DNA that was read is TGCAGTGCTGATGAGCGGGGACGCACAGATACG.

As for this clone: The read comes to an end 3 residues before the CDR3 does, leaving the germline J gene to fill in the end. The V gene is TRBV5-6, the J gene TRBJ2-3; the D is unclear. The CDR3 is 14 residues long. Germline CDR1 is SGHDT and CDR2 is YYEEEE. CDR3: CASSLKNSQETQYF. The CDR3 bases that were read are TGTGCCAGCAGCTTGAAAAACTCCCAAGAGACG. Full variable domain (rest looked up from reference TRBV5-6 and TRBJ2-3): DAGVTQSPTHLIKTRGQQVTLRCSPKSGHDTVSWYQQALGQGPQFIFQYYEEEERQRGNFPDRFSGHQFPNYSSELNVNALLLGDSALYLCASSLKNSQETQYFGPGTRLTVL.

Worth noting for this clone: The sequence runs out 3 residues before the end of the CDR3; the remainder is reconstructed from the germline J gene. The chain has TRBV27 and TRBJ2-1, with 9 bases lining up with TRBD1. Germline V gene sequence: CDR1 MNHEY, CDR2 SMNVEV (reference sequence). This CDR3 has 14 amino acids. Germline trimming cut 6 bases from V and 5 bases from J; bases unmatched to any gene: 5. The CDR3 DNA, read in part, is TGTGCCAGCAGAATACAGGGGGCCAACAATGAG. As protein: CASRIQGANNE. The whole CDR3 protein reads CASRIQGANNEQFF.

Comment on this clone: Read data end 3 residues before the CDR3 end; the end is taken from the germline J gene. The rearrangement uses TRBV6-2 or TRBV6-3 and TRBJ1-1, with unresolved D. CDR1 is MNHEY and CDR2 is SVGEGT in the germline V gene. The CDR3 spans 14 residues. V was trimmed by 4 bases and J by 0 bases, leaving 9 bases between them. Incomplete CDR3 DNA: TGTGCCAGCAGTTCCGGGGTCATGAACACTGAA. Amino acids: CASSSGVMNTE. The full CDR3 reads CASSSGVMNTEAFF.

A remark on this clone: The read halts 3 residues ahead of the CDR3 end, with the missing end drawn from the germline J gene. This chain uses TRBV13 with TRBJ1-2; a possible D gene is TRBD1 (6 bases). Germline CDR1 reads PRHDT; CDR2 reads FYEKMQ (reference sequence). There are 15 residues in the CDR3. With 1 base removed from V and 1 base from J, the gap between germline ends came to 10 bases. The DNA read from the CDR3 is TGTGCCAGCAGCTTAGACGCAGGGGTTAACTATGGC. It specifies CASSLDAGVNYG. The whole CDR3 reads CASSLDAGVNYGYTF.

Comments on this clone: The read terminates 3 residues before the CDR3 end, so the remaining end is supplied by the germline J gene. This rearrangement joins TRBV6-1 to TRBJ2-6; the D is unclear. V dropped 0 bases and J dropped 2 bases, with 8 bases sitting between them. The CDR3 contains 16 residues. Germline V gene sequence: CDR1 MNHNS, CDR2 SASEGT. The CDR3 reads CASSEALGPGANVLTF. The sequenced part of the CDR3 DNA is TGTGCCAGCAGTGAAGCGCTGGGCCCTGGGGCCAACGTC.

Concerning this clone: The read falls 3 residues short of the CDR3 end, and the missing part is taken from the germline J gene. The chain recombines TRBV19 with TRBJ1-4; no clear D gene. Trimming removed 10 bases at V and 4 bases at J, with 16 bases between. The germline CDR1 and CDR2 sequences are LNHDA and SQIVND (reference sequence). CDR3 length: 14 amino acids. CDR3 region: CATSPLGVNEKLFF. The part of the CDR3 DNA that was read is TGTGCCACCTCCCCCTTGGGCGTTAATGAAAAA.

In the case of this clone: The DNA ends 3 residues before the CDR3 does, and the rest of the CDR3 is filled in from the germline J gene. The chain links TRBV6-4 to TRBJ1-1; D not resolved. Germline assignment: CDR1 MRHNA and CDR2 SNTAGT. The V end lost 5 bases, the J end lost 1 base, and 8 bases lay between the germline ends. The length of the CDR3 is 13 residues. The CDR3 reads CASSSQPNTEAFF. CDR3 DNA, as far as it was read: TGTGCCAGCAGTTCACAGCCGAACACTGAA.

Comment on this clone: The CDR3 end lies 3 residues beyond the end of the read and is filled in from the germline J gene. The chain combines TRBV2 with TRBJ1-3; perhaps TRBD1 as D (6 bases). Germline V gene data show CDR1 as SNHLY and CDR2 as FYNNEI. The CDR3 length is 13 residues. V was shortened by 8 bases and J by 1 base, with 9 bases between the two germline ends. The sequenced part of the CDR3 DNA is TGTGCCAGCGCGGGGGCATCTGGAAACACC. This sequence encodes CASAGASGNT. The CDR3 reads in full as CASAGASGNTIYF.